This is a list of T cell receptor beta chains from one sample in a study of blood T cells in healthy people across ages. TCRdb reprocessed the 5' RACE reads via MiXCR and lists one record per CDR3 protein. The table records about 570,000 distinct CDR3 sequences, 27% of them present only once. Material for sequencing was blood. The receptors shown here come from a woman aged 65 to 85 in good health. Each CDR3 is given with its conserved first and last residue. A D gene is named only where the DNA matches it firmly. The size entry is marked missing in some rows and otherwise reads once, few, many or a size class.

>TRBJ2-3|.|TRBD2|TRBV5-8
TGTGCCAGCAGCCACCTAGGAGCGGGGGGGGAGTCAGATACGCAGTATTTT
CASSHLGAGGESDTQYF
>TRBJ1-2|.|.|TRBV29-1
TGCAGCGCGGCGGGAACAGTCGCTAACTATGGCTACACCTTC
CSAAGTVANYGYTF
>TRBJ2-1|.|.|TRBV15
TGTGCCACCAGCAGAGGTCGGACAGTTAATGAGCAGTTCTTC
CATSRGRTVNEQFF
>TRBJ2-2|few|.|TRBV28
TGCGCCAGCAGTTCCCCCACCGGGGAGCTGTTTTTT
CASSSPTGELFF
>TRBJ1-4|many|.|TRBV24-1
TGTGCCACCAGTGATTCCTCCTCGCATGCAACTAATGAAAAACTGTTTTTT
CATSDSSSHATNEKLFF
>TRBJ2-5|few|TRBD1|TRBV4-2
TGTGCCAGCAGCCAAGATCCGACAGGGGGCGGTTTAGAGACCCAGTACTTC
CASSQDPTGGGLETQYF
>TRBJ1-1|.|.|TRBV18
TGTGCCAGCTCACCAAACAGGGTGGGCACTGAAGCTTTCTTT
CASSPNRVGTEAFF
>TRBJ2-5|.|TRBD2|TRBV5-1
TGCGCCAGCAGCTTGCAAAGCGGGGGGGCGCAAGAGACCCAGTACTTC
CASSLQSGGAQETQYF
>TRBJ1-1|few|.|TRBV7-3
TGTGCCTCTTCTAGGGCCGGGCATGAAGCTTTCTTT
CASSRAGHEAFF
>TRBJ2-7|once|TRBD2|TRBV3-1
TGTGCCAGCAGCCAAGAGCCTAGCGGGGTCTACGAGCAGTACTTC
CASSQEPSGVYEQYF
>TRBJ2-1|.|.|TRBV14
TGTGCCAGCAGCCTTTACCTACAATCCTACAATGAGCAGTTCTTC
CASSLYLQSYNEQFF
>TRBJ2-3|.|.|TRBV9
TGTGCCAGCAGCCCCGGGGGCAGGCAAAATACGCAGTATTTT
CASSPGGRQNTQYF